This is a list of T cell receptor beta chains from one sample in a study of OX40 agonist ivuxolimab in advanced cancers. Clones were read by immunoSEQ multiplex PCR, and TCRdb kept only the in-frame ones, dropping some. The repertoire consists of 7,500 to 10,000 clones, with over 55% occurring once and the leading ten covering under 50%. The material was CD4+ or CD8+ T cells sorted from blood, obtained in a trial of the OX40 agonist ivuxolimab. Receptors were obtained from an adult with an advanced solid tumor such as melanoma, head and neck, liver or kidney cancer. CDR3s include the opening cysteine and the closing phenylalanine or tryptophan. A D gene is named only where the DNA matches it firmly. Part of the rows lack a size; the others show once, few, many or a class for expanded clones.

size,D,J,length,V,DNA,CDR3
NA,TRBD1,TRBJ1-1,15,TRBV12-5,TGTGCTAGTGGTTTGGGGGGACAGGGGAGCGCTGAAGCTTTCTTT,CASGLGGQGSAEAFF
NA,TRBD1,TRBJ2-5,15,TRBV15,TGTGCCACCAGCTTCGGGACAGGGGGCGGTGAGACCCAGTACTTC,CATSFGTGGGETQYF
NA,NA,TRBJ2-3,16,TRBV9,TGTGCCAGCAGCGGAATCCGGGACGGAGGGACAGATACGCAGTATTTT,CASSGIRDGGTDTQYF
NA,NA,TRBJ2-3,16,TRBV6-4,TGTGCCAGCAACCCGGCCTGGGCAGGCAGCACAGATACGCAGTATTTT,CASNPAWAGSTDTQYF
NA,TRBD2,TRBJ2-5,15,TRBV5-4,TGTGCCAGCAGCCCAAAGCGGGAGAGCAGGGAGACCCAGTACTTC,CASSPKRESRETQYF
NA,NA,TRBJ2-7,15,TRBV7-8,TGTGCCAGCAGCTTAGCGCTGGGCCTTAGGGACGAGCAGTACTTC,CASSLALGLRDEQYF
NA,NA,TRBJ2-1,12,TRBV5-4,TGTGCCAGCAGCTCGTGGGTCAATGAGCAGTTCTTC,CASSSWVNEQFF
once,TRBD2,TRBJ2-1,15,TRBV7-6,TGTGCCAGCAGCTTGGGTAGCGGGGGGGCTTATGAGCAGTTCTTC,CASSLGSGGAYEQFF
NA,NA,TRBJ2-7,15,TRBV11-2,TGTGCCAGCAGCCCCCTTTGGGCAGGAGATGGCGAGCAGTACTTC,CASSPLWAGDGEQYF
NA,NA,TRBJ1-5,17,TRBV28,TGTGCCAGCATCCCGGGCGAAAACAGGGCCCTCAATCAGCCCCAGCATTTT,CASIPGENRALNQPQHF
NA,NA,TRBJ2-5,16,TRBV7-8,TGTGCCAGCAGCTTAGCGTTAGGGAAAAACCAAGAGACCCAGTACTTC,CASSLALGKNQETQYF
NA,TRBD1,TRBJ1-1,14,TRBV10-3,TGTGCCATCAGTGAAGGGGGCCAGGGTACTGAAGCTTTCTTT,CAISEGGQGTEAFF
NA,TRBD2,TRBJ2-3,17,TRBV27,TGTGCCAGCAGCCAGTGGGGGACTAGGAGTCGCGCAGATACGCAGTATTTT,CASSQWGTRSRADTQYF
NA,TRBD1,TRBJ1-2,15,TRBV7-8,TGTGCCAGCAGCCCTGGGACAGGGAGATCCTATGGCTACACCTTC,CASSPGTGRSYGYTF
NA,NA,TRBJ2-2,18,TRBV10-3,TGTGCCATCAGACGGCCGGTACTGCGCGGGGCCGACACCGGGGAGCTGTTTTTT,CAIRRPVLRGADTGELFF
NA,NA,TRBJ2-1,16,TRBV6-4,TGTGCCAGCAGTGACTCTCCGGGGGCCGGCCAAAATGAGCAGTTCTTC,CASSDSPGAGQNEQFF
NA,TRBD1,TRBJ1-2,13,TRBV15,TGTGCCACCGGTACAGGGGGTCCAGGAGGCTACACCTTC,CATGTGGPGGYTF
NA,NA,TRBJ1-6,15,TRBV7-8,TGTGCCAGCAGCTTAGCGGGATGGGGTGGCTCACCCCTCCACTTT,CASSLAGWGGSPLHF
NA,NA,TRBJ2-7,16,TRBV10-2,TGCGCCAGCAGTGTTTCGCAGGCAGGGGGGGCACACGAGCAGTACTTC,CASSVSQAGGAHEQYF
once,TRBD2,TRBJ2-7,13,TRBV2,TGTGCCAGCAACAGCGGGGGGGCCAACGAGCAGTACTTC,CASNSGGANEQYF
NA,NA,TRBJ1-1,13,TRBV6-1,TGTGCCAGCAGTGAAGCGGTTAACACTGAAGCTTTCTTT,CASSEAVNTEAFF
NA,NA,TRBJ2-1,13,TRBV7-9,TGTGCCAGCAGGGAAAGGGTGGACAATGAGCAGTTCTTC,CASRERVDNEQFF
NA,NA,TRBJ1-6,15,TRBV19,TGTGCCAGTAGTATAGGAAGCGGGAGGAACTCACCCCTCCACTTT,CASSIGSGRNSPLHF
NA,NA,TRBJ1-1,14,TRBV7-9,TGTGCCAGCAGCTTACCGGGACCGTATACTGAAGCTTTCTTT,CASSLPGPYTEAFF
NA,NA,TRBJ1-2,12,TRBV2,TGTGCCAGCAGTGAAAGGGAGGATGGCTACACCTTC,CASSEREDGYTF
NA,NA,TRBJ2-7,14,TRBV13,TGTGCCAGCAGGACAAACGGGGGACCTTACGAGCAGTACTTC,CASRTNGGPYEQYF
NA,NA,TRBJ1-1,14,TRBV7-9,TGTGCCAGCAGCTCGACAGGCTTGAACACTGAAGCTTTCTTT,CASSSTGLNTEAFF
medium-sized,NA,TRBJ2-1,15,TRBV4-2,TGTGCCAGCAGTCCCGAGGGCTCCTCCTACAATGAGCAGTTCTTC,CASSPEGSSYNEQFF
NA,NA,TRBJ2-1,13,TRBV2,TGTGCCAGCAGTGACGGCAGGGTCGATGAGCAGTTCTTC,CASSDGRVDEQFF
many,NA,TRBJ2-3,11,TRBV6-1,TGTGCCAGCAGTGAAGGTAATACGCAGTATTTT,CASSEGNTQYF
NA,TRBD1,TRBJ1-4,15,TRBV6-5,TGTGCCAGCAGCCCCGGACAGGCTCAGATGGAAAAACTGTTTTTT,CASSPGQAQMEKLFF
once,TRBD1,TRBJ1-1,16,TRBV18,TGTGCCAGCTCACCACCAACAGGGGCTGGTGACACTGAAGCTTTCTTT,CASSPPTGAGDTEAFF
NA,TRBD1,TRBJ2-5,16,TRBV11-2,TGTGCCAGCAGCTTGGGGTGGGGACAGATGCGGGAGACCCAGTACTTC,CASSLGWGQMRETQYF
once,NA,TRBJ2-7,14,TRBV19,TGTGCCAGTAGTCCGGCGGTCGACTCCTACGAGCAGTACTTC,CASSPAVDSYEQYF
NA,NA,TRBJ2-3,16,TRBV4-1,TGCGCCAGCAGCCAAGTCCTACTAGGGGGCACAGATACGCAGTATTTT,CASSQVLLGGTDTQYF
NA,NA,TRBJ2-1,12,TRBV11-1,TGTGCCAGCAGCCCTGCCGGTGTAGAGCAGTTCTTC,CASSPAGVEQFF
NA,TRBD1,TRBJ2-1,15,TRBV5-6,TGTGCCAGCAGCTCCGGACAGGGCCCCTACAATGAGCAGTTCTTC,CASSSGQGPYNEQFF
NA,NA,TRBJ1-1,15,TRBV4-3,TGCGCCAGCAGCCAAGCCGGCTCCGGTGGCACTGAAGCTTTCTTT,CASSQAGSGGTEAFF
NA,TRBD1,TRBJ2-7,14,TRBV7-6,TGTGCCAGCAGCCCGGGGACAGTTCCCTACGAGCAGTACTTC,CASSPGTVPYEQYF
NA,NA,TRBJ2-2,17,TRBV7-8,TGTGCCAGCACCCCCCGGAGTGCGGGGTCACAAGGCGGGGAGCTGTTTTTT,CASTPRSAGSQGGELFF
medium-sized,NA,TRBJ1-5,13,TRBV6-1,TGTGCCAGCAGTCAACAGCAGAATCAGCCCCAGCATTTT,CASSQQQNQPQHF
NA,TRBD1,TRBJ1-2,18,TRBV27,TGTGCCAGCAGTGGAGGGCGGGACAGGGGCCAGCAAAAGGGAGGCTACACCTTC,CASSGGRDRGQQKGGYTF
NA,NA,TRBJ2-6,18,TRBV7-6,TGTGCCAGCAGCTTAGCCGTGGGCCCCAGCTCTGGGGCCAACGTCCTGACTTTC,CASSLAVGPSSGANVLTF
few,NA,TRBJ2-7,13,TRBV19,TGTGCCAGTAGTAGCGTTGGATTCTACGAGCAGTACTTC,CASSSVGFYEQYF
few,NA,TRBJ1-1,12,TRBV5-6,TGTGCCAGCAGCTTGTTTCCCACAGAAGCTTTCTTT,CASSLFPTEAFF
NA,TRBD2,TRBJ2-5,15,TRBV7-3,TGTGCCAGCAGCGCCATAGCGGGGGGAAGAGAGACCCAGTACTTC,CASSAIAGGRETQYF
NA,NA,TRBJ1-5,14,TRBV9,TGTGCCAGCAGCGTAGAGGGGGGCGAGCAGCCCCAGCATTTT,CASSVEGGEQPQHF